These 5 T cell receptor beta chains originate from one sample sequenced in a study of identical twins. Each CDR3 protein gets one entry after TCRdb re-called the 5' RACE reads with MiXCR. The data hold roughly 220,000 distinct CDR3 sequences, with 6.5% observed a single time. These records were also assigned to another study, of T cells expressing NK-cell markers.

The specimen was CD8+ T cells sorted from blood. Every receptor here comes from a woman between 18 and 30 years old in good health.

This clonotype has more than one count but fewer than ten. This chain uses TRBV7-8 with TRBJ2-1, with 11 bases that match TRBD2. J was trimmed by 5 bases and V by 5 bases; bases with no gene match: 17. CDR1 is SGHVS and CDR2 is FQNEAQ in the germline V gene. The CDR3 is 19 amino acids. The CDR3 coding sequence is TGTGCCAGCAGCCCACTAGCGGGAGTGAGATCGTCCGGGGACAATGAGCAGTTCTTC. Its protein is CASSPLAGVRSSGDNEQFF.

The rearrangement uses TRBV18 and TRBJ1-1; possible D gene TRBD1, 5 bases. Looked up from germline, CDR1 is KGHSH and CDR2 is LQKENI. The V and J ends lost 1 base and 5 bases respectively, with 17 bases between them. This CDR3 is 16 amino acids long. The CDR3 region has the DNA TGTGCCAGCTCACCACTTGGGGGAGAGGGTTGGACTGAAGCTTTCTTT. As protein: CASSPLGGEGWTEAFF.

A few counts support this clonotype. V usage is TRBV4-1 and J usage is TRBJ1-1; no firm D call. Trimming took off 0 bases at V and 9 bases at J, with 8 bases between the two ends. CDR1 is MGHRA, CDR2 YSYEKL, per germline. The CDR3 loop spans 12 amino acids. The CDR3 coding sequence is TGCGCCAGCAGCCAAGAGGCAAACCAAGCTTTCTTT. Translating gives CASSQEANQAFF.

This clonotype was detected a few times. J is TRBJ2-5 and V is TRBV20-1; 15 bases map to TRBD2. Trimming removed 6 bases from V and 6 bases from J; junction bases left unmatched: 8. Germline values: CDR1 DFQATT, CDR2 SNEGSKA (reference sequence). This CDR3 has 15 amino acids. As DNA, the CDR3 is TGCAGTGCGACCGGACTAGCGGGAGGGCCGCAGACCCAGTACTTC. This translates into CSATGLAGGPQTQYF.

CDR3 loop: CASSPDSSDEQFF. CDR3 DNA sequence: TGTGCCAGCAGCCCGGACTCCTCAGATGAGCAGTTCTTC. This rearrangement joins TRBV5-5 to TRBJ2-1; TRBD2 might be the D (5 bases). V gave up 4 bases and J gave up 8 bases, with 13 bases separating them. The CDR3 runs to 13 residues. CDR1 is SGHKS and CDR2 is YYEKEE in the germline V gene (reference sequence).